This T cell receptor beta chain was identified during a study of shared clonotypes between healthy human individuals. All donors qualified as healthy HIV-negative adults and had experienced no recent acute infections or vaccinations. Splitting of each subset's genomic DNA was done evenly across several immunoSEQ plates. Profiling relied on immunoSEQ multiplex PCR, and the TCRdb table lists in-frame clones only, not all of them. This table has 1,400,000 or so clones, 98% appearing once. Trimming shortened V by 4 bases and J by 2 bases, and 13 bases separated the two germline ends. Per the germline V gene, CDR1 is SGHRS and CDR2 is YFSETQ. CDR3 length equals 15 residues.

Sequenced input: naive CD4+ T cells sorted from blood. Subset noted: CD45RA+ positively selected. The receptor was isolated from a man in his thirties or forties in good health. The V call is TRBV5-1, the J call TRBJ1-5; D call uncertain. CDR3 in amino acids: CASSPTTGGNQPQHF. The DNA of the CDR3 is TGCGCCAGCAGCCCCACCACGGGTGGCAATCAGCCCCAGCATTTT.